The rows below give T cell receptor beta chains drawn from one sample of a study of T cell changes during pregnancy in multiple sclerosis. Generated by immunoSEQ multiplex PCR, the TCRdb table keeps only in-frame clones and is missing some. This sample has 38,000 or so clones, with approximately 90% found just once. This material consisted of CD4+ T cells from peripheral blood mononuclear cells, taken in the third trimester of pregnancy. These receptors were obtained from a female donor with multiple sclerosis, enrolled in a pregnancy study. Each CDR3 is given with its conserved first and last residue. A D gene is named only where the DNA matches it firmly. Some rows have no size entry. The others give once, few or many, or a class for an expanded clone.

TRBV28	-	TRBJ1-2	-	TGTGCCAGCAGTTTAAGAGCATATGGCTACACCTTC	CASSLRAYGYTF
TRBV11-2	-	TRBJ1-5	-	TGTGCCAGCAGCTTAGATGGTGCAGATCGTCAGCCCCAGCATTTT	CASSLDGADRQPQHF
TRBV11-2	TRBD1	TRBJ2-5	-	TGTGCCAGCAGCTTAGCTAGGACAGGGGGGGAGACCCAGTACTTC	CASSLARTGGETQYF
TRBV7-7	TRBD2	TRBJ2-1	-	TGTGCCAGCAGCTTGGCTAGCGGGAGTAAGAGTGAGCAGTTCTTC	CASSLASGSKSEQFF
TRBV4-1	-	TRBJ1-4	-	TGCGCCAGCAGTACCGCAGGGAACACTAATGAAAAACTGTTTTTT	CASSTAGNTNEKLFF
TRBV29-1	-	TRBJ1-2	-	TGCAGCGTTCGTAACTCCCTCTATGGCTACACCTTC	CSVRNSLYGYTF
TRBV23-1	-	TRBJ1-5	-	TGCGCCAGCAGTCACTCCACGACAGGCGGCATGGGCAATCAGCCCCAGCATTTT	CASSHSTTGGMGNQPQHF
TRBV9	-	TRBJ2-1	-	TGTGCCAGCAGCGGGCCAGACAACTACAATGAGCAGTTCTTC	CASSGPDNYNEQFF
TRBV7-9	-	TRBJ1-4	-	TGTGCCAGCAGCTTGGAGATAACCGAAAAACTGTTTTTT	CASSLEITEKLFF
TRBV27	-	TRBJ1-2	-	TGTGCCAGCAGCTACAGAGCATCTAACTATGGCTACACCTTC	CASSYRASNYGYTF
TRBV7-8	TRBD2	TRBJ2-1	-	TGTGCCAGCAGCTTAACCCACCATCTAGCGGGGGCCTACAATGAGCAGTTCTTC	CASSLTHHLAGAYNEQFF
TRBV6-1	-	TRBJ2-7	-	TGTGCCAGCAGTGGGGGGCCGCAGGGGCCATTTGACGAGCAGTACTTC	CASSGGPQGPFDEQYF
TRBV29-1	TRBD1	TRBJ2-1	-	TGCAGCGTTGAGAACCCCGGACAGGGACTTCGTGAGCAGTTCTTC	CSVENPGQGLREQFF
TRBV27	-	TRBJ1-2	-	TGTGCCAGCAGTCCCGGGACAAGAGATGGCTACACCTTC	CASSPGTRDGYTF
TRBV7-6	TRBD1	TRBJ1-5	-	TGTGCCAGCAGCCTCAAGGGGGCGGGGGGTAGCAATCAGCCCCAGCATTTT	CASSLKGAGGSNQPQHF
TRBV2	-	TRBJ1-2	-	TGTGCCAGCAGTGAGTCACAGGCACTGGGCTACACCTTC	CASSESQALGYTF
TRBV30	-	TRBJ2-5	-	TGTGCCTGGAGTGTACCCAACAGACAAGAGACCCAGTACTTC	CAWSVPNRQETQYF
TRBV19	-	TRBJ2-2	-	TGTGCCAGTAGGCTCGGAGGGGCGGGCGGGGAGCTGTTTTTT	CASRLGGAGGELFF
TRBV15	TRBD1	TRBJ1-1	-	TGTGCCACCAGCCCTCTACAGGGGTCAAGTGAAGCTTTCTTT	CATSPLQGSSEAFF
TRBV5-1	-	TRBJ2-1	-	TGCGCCAGCAGCTTGACAGCTAACCCCTACAATGAGCAGTTCTTC	CASSLTANPYNEQFF
TRBV7-3	-	TRBJ1-1	-	TGTGCCAGCAGCTTAAGCGGGAACACTGAAGCTTTCTTT	CASSLSGNTEAFF
TRBV6-1	-	TRBJ1-1	-	TGTGCCAGCAGTGATGGCAGGGACACTGAAGCTTTCTTT	CASSDGRDTEAFF
TRBV28	TRBD1	TRBJ1-2	-	TGTGCCAGCATTCAGGCGGGACAGGGCTATGGCTACACCTTC	CASIQAGQGYGYTF
TRBV5-1	-	TRBJ2-6	once	TGCGCCAGCAGCTTGGCCCTCAGCGCTGGGGCCAACGTCCTGACTTTC	CASSLALSAGANVLTF
TRBV27	TRBD1	TRBJ1-2	-	TGTGCCAGCAGATTAGGACAGGGCCTCGGCTACACCTTC	CASRLGQGLGYTF
TRBV5-1	-	TRBJ1-1	once	TGCGCCAGCAGCCCCGTAGATAGCTGGTGGGACACTGAAGCTTTCTTT	CASSPVDSWWDTEAFF
TRBV4-2	-	TRBJ1-2	-	TGTGCCAGCAGCCAAGATCAAGGACTAGACTATGGCTACACCTTC	CASSQDQGLDYGYTF